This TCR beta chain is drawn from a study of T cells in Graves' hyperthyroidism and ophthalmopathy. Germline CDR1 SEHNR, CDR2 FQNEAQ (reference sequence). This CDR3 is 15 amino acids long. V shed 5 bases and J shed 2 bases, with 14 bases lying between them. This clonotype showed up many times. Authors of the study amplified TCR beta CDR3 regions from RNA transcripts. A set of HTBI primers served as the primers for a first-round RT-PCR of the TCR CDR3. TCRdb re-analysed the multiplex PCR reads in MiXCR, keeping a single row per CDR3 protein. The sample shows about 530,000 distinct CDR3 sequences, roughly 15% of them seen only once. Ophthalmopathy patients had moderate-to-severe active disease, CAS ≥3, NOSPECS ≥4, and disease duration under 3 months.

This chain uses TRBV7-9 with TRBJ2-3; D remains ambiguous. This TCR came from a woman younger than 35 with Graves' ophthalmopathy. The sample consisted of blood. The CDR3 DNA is TGTGCCAGCAGCCGATCGGACGGAGACACAGATACGCAGTATTTT. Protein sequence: CASSRSDGDTDTQYF.